The rows below give T cell receptor beta chains drawn from one sample of a study of lymphopenia after photon versus proton radiotherapy. The data were produced by immunoSEQ multiplex PCR, yet TCRdb's version contains in-frame clones alone and is incomplete. Among 55,000 to 70,000 clones listed, approximately 83% were seen once. Specimen: peripheral blood, collected from a patient treated with photon-based radiotherapy. The receptors derive from a man between 35 and 55 years old with gastric cancer. Both conserved end residues are part of each CDR3. D genes are given only for firm matches. The size entry is marked missing in some rows and otherwise reads once, few, many or a size class.

size,J,V,D,DNA,CDR3
NA,TRBJ1-4,TRBV7-2,NA,TGTGCCAGCAGCTTAGCTGGTGCAGTAGGCGAAAAACTGTTTTTT,CASSLAGAVGEKLFF
NA,TRBJ2-7,TRBV9,NA,TGTGCCAGCAGCGCCGGGGCGGGGCGTTACGAGCAGTACTTC,CASSAGAGRYEQYF
NA,TRBJ2-7,TRBV5-5,TRBD1,TGTGCCAGCAGCCCTGGACAGGGGACCGGATTAGACGAGCAGTACTTC,CASSPGQGTGLDEQYF
NA,TRBJ2-2,TRBV7-8,NA,TGTGCCAGCAGCTTAGTGGACACCGGGGAGCTGTTTTTT,CASSLVDTGELFF
NA,TRBJ1-5,TRBV19,TRBD1,TGTGCCAGTAGCCGGGACAGTTCCAATCAGCCCCAGCATTTT,CASSRDSSNQPQHF
NA,TRBJ1-5,TRBV11-2,NA,TGTGCCAGCGGGGGGAACAATCAGCCCCAGCATTTT,CASGGNNQPQHF
few,TRBJ1-5,TRBV7-2,TRBD1,TGTGCCAGCAGCTTATTCTCGGACAGGGGACAGCCCCAGCATTTT,CASSLFSDRGQPQHF
NA,TRBJ1-3,TRBV30,NA,TGTGCCTGGAGCGCTAGGGGACAACCTGGAAACACCATATATTTT,CAWSARGQPGNTIYF
NA,TRBJ2-2,TRBV5-6,NA,TGTGCCAGCAGCCTACAGGGGAACACCGGGGAGCTGTTTTTT,CASSLQGNTGELFF
NA,TRBJ1-2,TRBV11-2,NA,TGTGCCAGCAGCCACGCAGATCTGGTCTATGGCTACACCTTC,CASSHADLVYGYTF
NA,TRBJ2-5,TRBV6-5,NA,TGTGCCAGCAGTTACGACGGAGGCGAGACCCAGTACTTC,CASSYDGGETQYF
once,TRBJ2-1,TRBV6-5,NA,TGTGCCAGCAGCCGCGGGACTTCGGTCGATGAGCAGTTCTTC,CASSRGTSVDEQFF
NA,TRBJ1-5,TRBV9,TRBD1,TGTGCCAGCAGCCTCGGGACAGGGATGGGGAGCAATCAGCCCCAGCATTTT,CASSLGTGMGSNQPQHF
NA,TRBJ2-3,TRBV27,NA,TGTGCCAGCAGTTTATTTCGGGGTGGAGATACGCAGTATTTT,CASSLFRGGDTQYF
NA,TRBJ2-1,TRBV4-1,TRBD2,TGCGCCAGCAAGACCAGGGCGGGGGACCTCAATGAGCAGTTCTTC,CASKTRAGDLNEQFF
NA,TRBJ1-6,TRBV19,TRBD1,TGTGCCAGTAGTAACGGACAGGGGATAGAACCCCTCCACTTT,CASSNGQGIEPLHF
NA,TRBJ2-6,TRBV12-5,TRBD1,TGTGCTAGTGGCCGGGATACAGGGGCTGGGGCCAACGTCCTGACTTTC,CASGRDTGAGANVLTF
NA,TRBJ2-3,TRBV13,TRBD1,TGTGCCAGCAGCTGGACAGGGGCAGATACGCAGTATTTT,CASSWTGADTQYF
NA,TRBJ1-2,TRBV9,TRBD1,TGTGCCAGCAGCCCCCGGACAGGAACCTATGGCTACACCTTC,CASSPRTGTYGYTF
NA,TRBJ2-7,TRBV6-5,TRBD2,TGTGCCAGCAGTAGGAGCGGGGGCCCCTACGAGCAGTACTTC,CASSRSGGPYEQYF
NA,TRBJ1-1,TRBV6-6,TRBD1,TGTGCCAGCAGGGGACAGGGGCGACGAACTGAAGCTTTCTTT,CASRGQGRRTEAFF
NA,TRBJ1-4,TRBV4-2,NA,TGTGCCAGCAGCCAAGATGGGGGATCAACTAATGAAAAACTGTTTTTT,CASSQDGGSTNEKLFF
NA,TRBJ1-5,TRBV2,TRBD1,TGTGCCAGCGTCCCGGGACAGGGCGATCAGCCCCAGCATTTT,CASVPGQGDQPQHF
NA,TRBJ2-7,TRBV4-1,TRBD1,TGCGCCAGCAGCCAAACGGGACAGGGTTCCTACGAGCAGTACTTC,CASSQTGQGSYEQYF
NA,TRBJ1-3,TRBV15,NA,TGTGCCACCAGCAGAGATACTCTGGGCCACTCTGGAAACACCATATATTTT,CATSRDTLGHSGNTIYF
few,TRBJ1-2,TRBV9,NA,TGTGCCAGCAGCGCGCTCTCAGGGTCCTATGGCTACACCTTC,CASSALSGSYGYTF
NA,TRBJ2-7,TRBV27,TRBD1,TGTGCCAGCAGTCCCCGGGACAGGGGATCCTACGAGCAGTACTTC,CASSPRDRGSYEQYF
NA,TRBJ2-1,TRBV11-1,TRBD2,TGTGCCAGCAGCTTAGGACTAGCGGGGGGCCCCAATGAGCAGTTCTTC,CASSLGLAGGPNEQFF
NA,TRBJ2-6,TRBV2,NA,TGTGCCAGCAATGGACAAAACTCTGGGGCCAACGTCCTGACTTTC,CASNGQNSGANVLTF
NA,TRBJ1-1,TRBV30,NA,TGTGCCTGGAATAGAAACACTGAAGCTTTCTTT,CAWNRNTEAFF
few,TRBJ1-3,TRBV6-1,TRBD1,TGTGCCAGCAGTAGACAGGGGGCCTTCGGAAACACCATATATTTT,CASSRQGAFGNTIYF
once,TRBJ2-3,TRBV2,TRBD1,TGTGCCAGCATGGGGACAGGGGGCGGAACAGATACGCAGTATTTT,CASMGTGGGTDTQYF
NA,TRBJ2-5,TRBV10-3,TRBD1,TGTGCCATCGCATCGGCAGGGGGCGAGGAGACCCAGTACTTC,CAIASAGGEETQYF
NA,TRBJ1-2,TRBV5-4,NA,TGTGCCAGCAGCCCGGCCTCGGGTAGGGGTTTAGGCTACACCTTC,CASSPASGRGLGYTF
once,TRBJ1-2,TRBV5-8,NA,TGTGCCAGCAGCTCTGGGGGCTATGGCTACACCTTC,CASSSGGYGYTF
NA,TRBJ2-7,TRBV9,TRBD2,TGTGCCAGCAGCGTAGACGGCGGGGGGTCCTACGAGCAGTACTTC,CASSVDGGGSYEQYF